This T cell receptor (beta chain) was captured in a study of post-analysis software for immune sequencing data. Study background: Recorded subtypes: relapsing-remitting, secondary progressive, progressive-relapsing; some patients unannotated. General study findings and limits: TRBV segments more frequent in patients than in controls numbered about five and included TRBV5-6, TRBV5-1 and TRBV20-1. Those with multiple sclerosis, the patient group, showed significantly lower normalized Chao1 diversity than controls.

Carried by the TCR beta cDNA libraries were unique molecular identifiers. TCRdb passed the PCR reads through MiXCR, listing each CDR3 protein once. The repertoire includes some 240,000 distinct CDR3 sequences, 35% to 45% of them detected once, and 4% to 6% sits in the top ten. CDR1 is LNHNV and CDR2 is YYDKDF in the germline V gene (reference sequence). The CDR3 is 16 residues long. Comment on this clonotype: Its antigen is unknown. One end of the junction fails to match germline, which may point to a read error.

The sequenced sample was blood. V is TRBV15 and J is TRBJ2-6; D might be TRBD1 (6 bases). The source is a girl aged 10-17 years with multiple sclerosis. CDR3 in amino acids: CATSSKPGDGADVLTF. The CDR3 DNA follows: TGTGCCACCAGCAGCAAGCCAGGGGATGGGGCCGACGTCCTGACTTTT.